Presented here are 15 T cell receptor beta chains from one specimen sequenced in a study of regulatory T cells in long-lasting Graves disease. Noted time point: newly diagnosed GD, antithyroid drugs for less than 3 months. Extracted RNA from PBMCs served as the source of the TCR library. To make TCR beta libraries, researchers used iRepertoire HTBI primers and Arm-PCR of CDR3 regions. In TCRdb, the multiplex PCR reads were re-called with MiXCR into one record per CDR3 protein. The data show a few hundred thousand distinct CDR3 sequences, 15% seen once. These same data were also listed under a study on T cells in Graves' hyperthyroidism and ophthalmopathy.

The sample consisted of peripheral blood mononuclear cells (PBMCs), taken at new diagnosis, from a patient treated with antithyroid drugs. The origin of the receptors is a woman between 40 and 50 years old with Graves disease.

This clonotype has at least ten counts. This sequence joins TRBV7-9 and TRBJ1-2; the D gene is possibly TRBD1 (5 bases). Per the germline V gene, CDR1 is SEHNR and CDR2 is FQNEAQ (reference sequence). The ends were cut back, 4 bases at V and 8 bases at J, with 14 bases in the middle. This CDR3 is built from 13 residues. CDR3 DNA sequence: TGTGCCAGCAGCTATGGAGACAGCCTCGGCTACACCTTC. Translated, it gives CASSYGDSLGYTF.

This clonotype was counted at least ten times. The chain combines TRBV28 with TRBJ2-5; a possible D gene is TRBD1 (6 bases). CDR3 length: 15 residues. Germline loops: CDR1 MDHEN, CDR2 SYDVKM. Trimming removed 3 bases from V and 0 bases from J, with 11 bases in between. In DNA, the CDR3 is TGTGCCAGCAGTTTCGGCGACAGGAACCAAGAGACCCAGTACTTC. It specifies CASSFGDRNQETQYF.

This clonotype was counted ten times or more. The rearrangement joins TRBV19 to TRBJ1-1; D is unresolved. The germline V and J ends were trimmed by 5 bases and 4 bases, with 17 bases remaining between them. CDR1 and CDR2 (germline): LNHDA, SQIVND (reference sequence). This CDR3 spans 15 amino acids. The CDR3 protein is CASSAMFREGTEAFF. CDR3 nucleotide sequence: TGTGCCAGTAGTGCGATGTTTCGGGAAGGCACTGAAGCTTTCTTT. Looking up the rest from reference TRBV19 and TRBJ1-1 gives the full variable domain: DGGITQSPKYLFRKEGQNVTLSCEQNLNHDAMYWYRQDPGQGLRLIYYSQIVNDFQKGDIAEGYSVSREKKESFPLTVTSAQKNPTAFYLCASSAMFREGTEAFFGQGTRLTVV.

The J gene is TRBJ2-3, the V gene TRBV28; 10 nucleotides match TRBD2. Trimming took 3 bases from V and 0 from J; bases not matched to a gene: 6. There are 17 residues in the CDR3. The V gene's germline CDR1 is MDHEN and CDR2 SYDVKM. CDR3 in amino acids: CASSFFTSGTSTDTQYF. The CDR3 DNA follows: TGTGCCAGCAGTTTCTTCACTAGCGGGACTAGCACAGATACGCAGTATTTT.

The chain carries TRBV19 and TRBJ2-3; a weak D match, TRBD1 (6 bases). Germline V gives CDR1 LNHDA, CDR2 SQIVND (reference sequence). The CDR3 has 15 residues. Trimming cost V 5 bases and J 0 bases, with 12 bases left between them. The DNA of the CDR3 is TGTGCCAGTAGTGCAGAGGACAGAAGCACAGATACGCAGTATTTT. Encoded protein: CASSAEDRSTDTQYF.

This chain connects TRBV6-5 to TRBJ2-1; the D gene is possibly TRBD2 (6 bases). The V end was cut by 0 bases, the J end by 4 bases, with 13 bases between. CDR1 MNHEY and CDR2 SVGAGI come from the germline V gene. This CDR3 has 16 amino acids. CDR3 sequence: CASSYSVLAPYNEQFF. DNA of the CDR3: TGTGCCAGCAGTTACTCGGTCCTAGCGCCTTACAATGAGCAGTTCTTC.

Remarks on this clonotype: A read error may explain this, as a much larger clone is one base away. J is TRBJ2-5 and V is TRBV13, with a tentative D call TRBD2 (5 bases). The better agreement between TRBJ2-1 and the DNA end casts doubt on the J call. The V gene's germline CDR1 is PRHDT and CDR2 FYEKMQ (reference sequence). The CDR3 runs to 13 residues. The CDR3 loop is CASSPRARDEQFF. The CDR3 DNA reads TGTGCCAGCAGCCCAAGGGCGCGGGATGAGCAGTTCTTC.

The chain couples TRBV7-6 to TRBJ1-2; 12 nucleotides align to TRBD1. This CDR3 comprises 16 residues. Germline lookup yields CDR1 SGHVS and CDR2 FNYEAQ. The J segment lost 2 bases and the V segment lost 5 bases, leaving 6 bases of the junction unmatched. The CDR3 coding sequence is TGTGCCAGCAGCCCCGGGACAGGGGGCTCAAACTATGGCTACACCTTC. Translation: CASSPGTGGSNYGYTF.

This chain links TRBV18 with TRBJ1-1; tentatively, D is TRBD1 (6 bases). Germline CDR1 is KGHSH and CDR2 is LQKENI. Trimming shortened V by 0 bases and J by 1 base, and 12 bases separated the two germline ends. This CDR3 comprises 16 residues. As DNA, the CDR3 is TGTGCCAGCTCACCACCGGGGGGGCCGGAGAACACTGAAGCTTTCTTT. As protein: CASSPPGGPENTEAFF.

CDR3 loop: CAWRESGDQPQHF. In DNA form, the CDR3 reads TGTGCCTGGAGAGAGTCAGGGGATCAGCCCCAGCATTTT. The chain couples TRBV30 to TRBJ1-5, with a possible D match to TRBD1 (6 bases). Trimming stripped 3 bases from V and 5 bases from J, with 11 bases between. This CDR3 is 13 amino acids long. Germline-derived CDR1 and CDR2 are GTSNPN and SVGIG (reference sequence).

As concerns this clonotype: A much larger clone lies a single base off, so this may be a read error. The chain links TRBV19 to TRBJ1-1; 8 bases are shared with TRBD1. The length of the CDR3 is 18 residues. Trimming cost V 3 bases and J 0 bases; bases outside gene matches: 12. In germline, CDR1 is LNHDA, CDR2 SQIVND (reference sequence). Here the CDR3 reads CASSMGGQGPPLNTEAFF. CDR3 nucleotides: TGTGCCAGTAGTATGGGTGGACAGGGCCCCCCTTTGAACACTGAAGCTTTCTTT.

The chain has TRBV3-1 and TRBJ1-2, with TRBD1 as a possible D gene (6 bases). From germline, CDR1 is LGHDT and CDR2 YNNKEL (reference sequence). The CDR3 loop spans 16 amino acids. The V and J ends lost 7 bases and 7 bases respectively, with 25 bases between them. CDR3 nucleotide sequence: TGTGCCAGCACCACAACGAAGGGAGGGGGTATAGCTGGCTACACCTTC. The encoded protein is CASTTTKGGGIAGYTF.

In this sample, this clonotype turned up once. The CDR3 region is CAWSAPAPRQGAYYEQYF. The CDR3 coding sequence is TGTGCCTGGAGTGCCCCTGCCCCGCGACAGGGGGCGTACTACGAGCAGTACTTC. V is TRBV30 and J is TRBJ2-7; 10 nucleotides agree with TRBD1. J gave up 3 bases and V 1 base, and 15 bases lay outside the gene matches. The V gene's germline CDR1 is GTSNPN and CDR2 SVGIG (reference sequence). The CDR3 runs 18 residues. The full variable domain, in which reference TRBV30 and TRBJ2-7 provide the parts outside the CDR3, is SQTIHQWPATLVQPVGSPLSLECTVEGTSNPNLYWYRQAAGRGLQLLFYSVGIGQISSEVPQNLSASRPQDRQFILSSKKLLLSDSGFYLCAWSAPAPRQGAYYEQYFGPGTRLTVT.

This clonotype was seen ten or more times. The chain recombines TRBV6-1 with TRBJ2-7; 11 bases are a match to TRBD2. This CDR3 comprises 16 residues. V lost 6 bases and J lost 3; bases outside the gene matches: 10. From germline, CDR1 is MNHNS and CDR2 SASEGT. This CDR3 reads CASSSRGTSGFYEQYF. The CDR3 bases are TGTGCCAGCAGCTCCAGAGGGACTAGCGGCTTCTACGAGCAGTACTTC.

In its sample, this clonotype was seen many times. The chain combines TRBV2 with TRBJ2-1, with 7 bases that match TRBD1. Germline CDR1 SNHLY, CDR2 FYNNEI. V was pared by 6 bases and J by 3 bases, with 11 bases of the junction left unmatched. The CDR3 is 16 residues long. DNA for the CDR3: TGTGCCAGCAGAGGGACAGCCCCACCACACTACAATGAGCAGTTCTTC. Protein product: CASRGTAPPHYNEQFF. The full variable domain, completed using reference TRBV2 and TRBJ2-1, is EPEVTQTPSHQVTQMGQEVILRCVPISNHLYFYWYRQILGQKVEFLVSFYNNEISEKSEIFDDQFSVERPDGSNFTLKIRSTKLEDSAMYFCASRGTAPPHYNEQFFGPGTRLTVL.